These T cell receptor beta chains were read from a single sample in a study of T cell responses to AZD1222 COVID-19 vaccine. Generated by immunoSEQ multiplex PCR, the TCRdb table keeps only in-frame clones and is missing some. The data contain around 65,000 clones, around 75% of them singletons. This specimen was peripheral blood, taken on day 0 of AZD1222 vaccination. These receptor sequences come from an adult in good health. CDR3s include the opening cysteine and the closing phenylalanine or tryptophan. A D gene is named only where the DNA matches it firmly. The size entry is marked missing in some rows and otherwise reads once, few, many or a size class.

J gene,clone size,CDR3 length,V gene,D gene,CDR3 DNA,CDR3 protein
TRBJ1-2,-,15,TRBV4-1,TRBD1,TGCGCCAGCAGCCATTGGACAGGGGGTTACTATGGCTACACCTTC,CASSHWTGGYYGYTF
TRBJ2-7,-,13,TRBV19,TRBD1,TGTGCCAGTAGTTCGGACAGGGCTTACGAGCAGTACTTC,CASSSDRAYEQYF
TRBJ1-6,-,15,TRBV6-5,TRBD1,TGTGCCAGCAGTCCAACAGGGGGTGGTGATTCACCCCTCCACTTT,CASSPTGGGDSPLHF
TRBJ1-1,once,15,TRBV5-1,TRBD1,TGCGCCAGCAGCTTGGGGGGACAGGAGTACACTGAAGCTTTCTTT,CASSLGGQEYTEAFF
TRBJ1-2,-,12,TRBV28,-,TGTGCCAGCTACTGGGGGGAGGATGGCTACACCTTC,CASYWGEDGYTF
TRBJ1-4,few,13,TRBV12-3/TRBV12-4,-,TGTGCCAGCACCCAGAGGATTAATGAAAAACTGTTTTTT,CASTQRINEKLFF
TRBJ2-6,-,15,TRBV19,-,TGTGCCAGTAGCAGTCAGGGTGCAGGGGCCAACGTCCTGACTTTC,CASSSQGAGANVLTF
TRBJ2-2,-,15,TRBV2,TRBD1,TGTGCCAGCAGTCCTTGGACAGGGAACACCGGGGAGCTGTTTTTT,CASSPWTGNTGELFF
TRBJ2-5,-,15,TRBV5-1,TRBD2,TGCGCCAGCCTAGCGGGCGACGGAGGGGCCGAGACCCAGTACTTC,CASLAGDGGAETQYF
TRBJ1-5,-,15,TRBV2,-,TGTGCCAGCAGTGAGAGCAAGGGAAGCAATCAGCCCCAGCATTTT,CASSESKGSNQPQHF
TRBJ1-2,-,16,TRBV3-1/TRBV3-2,-,TGTGCCAGCAGCCAAGAGGACACGACCTCTAACTATGGCTACACCTTC,CASSQEDTTSNYGYTF
TRBJ2-2,-,16,TRBV29-1,TRBD1,TGCAGCGTTGACAGGGGGCGAACAGCGAACACCGGGGAGCTGTTTTTT,CSVDRGRTANTGELFF
TRBJ2-7,-,13,TRBV12-3/TRBV12-4,-,TGTGCCAGCAGTTTGCAGAGCTCCTACGAGCAGTACTTC,CASSLQSSYEQYF
TRBJ2-7,-,16,TRBV27,TRBD1,TGTGCCAGCAGTTTTGCCCGGGGACAGGGGGCTCGCGAGCAGTACTTC,CASSFARGQGAREQYF
TRBJ2-7,-,13,TRBV10-3,-,TGTGCCATCAGTGAAAATTCCTCGGGCGAGCAGTACTTC,CAISENSSGEQYF
TRBJ2-3,-,17,TRBV27,TRBD2,TGTGCCAGCAGTTCCCGACTAGCGGGGGGGAGCACAGATACGCAGTATTTT,CASSSRLAGGSTDTQYF
TRBJ2-2,-,15,TRBV25-1,TRBD1,TGTGCCAGCAGTGCCGGGACAGGGCGGATCGGGGAGCTGTTTTTT,CASSAGTGRIGELFF
TRBJ2-1,-,15,TRBV27,-,TGTGCCAGCAGTCCGGACGTCGTACCCTACAATGAGCAGTTCTTC,CASSPDVVPYNEQFF
TRBJ1-5,-,14,TRBV6-5,-,TGTGCCAGCAGCCCCGGCAGGCAAAATCAGCCCCAGCATTTT,CASSPGRQNQPQHF
TRBJ1-2,-,14,TRBV5-6,-,TGTGCCAGCAGCACCCCTCGAGGGGGGTATGGCTACACCTTC,CASSTPRGGYGYTF
TRBJ1-1,-,16,TRBV4-3,-,TGCGCCAGCAGCCAAGATAACTGGGGCGGAGGGACTGAAGCTTTCTTT,CASSQDNWGGGTEAFF
TRBJ1-5,-,14,TRBV4-1,-,TGCGCCAGCAGCCAAGTGTGGGGCGGGCAGCCCCAGCATTTT,CASSQVWGGQPQHF
TRBJ1-1,few,14,TRBV6-2/TRBV6-3,-,TGTGCCAGCAGTTATTACGGGGGGAACACTGAAGCTTTCTTT,CASSYYGGNTEAFF
TRBJ1-1,-,14,TRBV27,-,TGTGCCAGCAGAGCGGGGGGCGCAGGTACTGAAGCTTTCTTT,CASRAGGAGTEAFF
TRBJ1-1,-,14,TRBV29-1,-,TGCAGCGTTGGAAGCGAGTATGGTGCCACTGAAGCTTTCTTT,CSVGSEYGATEAFF
TRBJ2-1,-,12,TRBV5-1,-,TGCGCCAGCAGCCCGGGGGAAATTGGGCAGTTCTTC,CASSPGEIGQFF
TRBJ1-1,-,16,TRBV7-2,-,TGTGCCAGCAGCCCTCCTCCGGGACACCGGAACACTGAAGCTTTCTTT,CASSPPPGHRNTEAFF
TRBJ2-7,once,13,TRBV5-6,-,TGTGCCAGCTCGGCCGCAGTAGCCTACGAGCAGTACTTC,CASSAAVAYEQYF
TRBJ1-2,-,15,TRBV5-1,TRBD1,TGCGCCAGCAGCGTAAACCGGGACAGGGTGAATGGCTACACCTTC,CASSVNRDRVNGYTF
TRBJ2-7,-,13,TRBV18,-,TGTGCCAGCTCACCAGACGTGAGGGCCGAGCAGTACTTC,CASSPDVRAEQYF
TRBJ1-6,few,17,TRBV5-5,-,TGTGCCAGCAGCTTGGAATCGGGGGGCCGGTATAATTCACCCCTCCACTTT,CASSLESGGRYNSPLHF
TRBJ1-5,-,16,TRBV18,TRBD1,TGTGCCAGCTCACCACAGACAGGGGAAAGCAATCAGCCCCAGCATTTT,CASSPQTGESNQPQHF
TRBJ1-1,-,15,TRBV18,-,TGTGCCAGCTCACCAAGGGAGGGAGGAGTCACTGAAGCTTTCTTT,CASSPREGGVTEAFF
TRBJ2-1,-,13,TRBV24-1,-,TGTGCCACCAGTGTACGGGGCTACAATGAGCAGTTCTTC,CATSVRGYNEQFF
TRBJ2-7,-,15,TRBV5-1,TRBD1,TGCGCCAGCAGCTTAAGACAGGGGGGCAGATACGAGCAGTACTTC,CASSLRQGGRYEQYF
TRBJ1-2,-,13,TRBV5-6,-,TGTGCCAGCAGCCGCGGGGACAACTATGGCTACACCTTC,CASSRGDNYGYTF
TRBJ1-5,-,14,TRBV5-4,-,TGTGCCAGCAGCTTGAAGGGGGGGCAGGCGCCCCAGCATTTT,CASSLKGGQAPQHF
TRBJ1-2,-,12,TRBV4-1,-,TGCGCCAGCAGCCAAGAGGGGCGCGGCTACACCTTC,CASSQEGRGYTF
TRBJ1-6,-,17,TRBV4-3,-,TGCGCCAGCAGCCAAGAGGGACCGAGCTCCTATAATTCACCCCTCCACTTT,CASSQEGPSSYNSPLHF
TRBJ1-2,once,13,TRBV15,-,TGTGCCACCAGCAGAGATGGACACTATGGCTACACCTTC,CATSRDGHYGYTF
TRBJ1-6,-,14,TRBV7-2,-,TGTGCCAGCAGCTTGTTACAAGGTAGTTCACCCCTCCACTTT,CASSLLQGSSPLHF
TRBJ1-1,few,14,TRBV6-2/TRBV6-3,-,TGTGCCAGCAGTTACTCGAGAGAGAACACTGAAGCTTTCTTT,CASSYSRENTEAFF
TRBJ1-2,-,13,TRBV6-5,-,TGTGCCAGCGCCCCCGAAGCAAACTATGGCTACACCTTC,CASAPEANYGYTF
TRBJ2-3,few,15,TRBV9,TRBD2,TGTGCCAGCAGCGTTGCTGGGGGGGGCACAGATACGCAGTATTTT,CASSVAGGGTDTQYF
TRBJ2-2,-,16,TRBV13,-,TGTGCCAGCAGCCAATCAAGCCTCCGCAGGCCCGGGGAGCTGTTTTTT,CASSQSSLRRPGELFF
TRBJ2-5,-,15,TRBV29-1,TRBD2,TGCAGCGTTTCGGGACTAGCGGGGAGAAAAGAGACCCAGTACTTC,CSVSGLAGRKETQYF
TRBJ1-1,-,14,TRBV13,TRBD1,TGTGCCAGCAGCCTGGGGACAGGCGGCACTGAAGCTTTCTTT,CASSLGTGGTEAFF
TRBJ1-2,-,14,TRBV28,TRBD1,TGTGCCAGCAGTTTAGGACAGGGGAGGTATGGCTACACCTTC,CASSLGQGRYGYTF
TRBJ1-1,-,15,TRBV28,-,TGTGCCAGCAGTACTAACAGGCTCGGGGACACTGAAGCTTTCTTT,CASSTNRLGDTEAFF
TRBJ1-2,-,18,TRBV7-6,-,TGTGCCAGCAGTTTACAATCCCCCTCGACACTGGGGGACTATGGCTACACCTTC,CASSLQSPSTLGDYGYTF
TRBJ2-4,-,15,TRBV21-1,-,TGTGCCAGCAAACCAATGGACAGCCGCAAAAACATTCAGTACTTC,CASKPMDSRKNIQYF
TRBJ2-5,-,15,TRBV10-3,-,TGTGCCATCAGTGAGTCTAGGTCAAATCGAGAGACCCAGTACTTC,CAISESRSNRETQYF
TRBJ2-7,once,17,TRBV3-1/TRBV3-2,TRBD2,TGTGCCAGCAGCCAAGGGAAAGCGGGGGGGAGGTCCTACGAGCAGTACTTC,CASSQGKAGGRSYEQYF
TRBJ1-5,-,15,TRBV28,-,TGTGCCAGCAGTTTTCAGGGAAGGATAAATCAGCCCCAGCATTTT,CASSFQGRINQPQHF
TRBJ2-6,-,16,TRBV7-2,-,TGTGCCAGCAGCCCACAAACTTCCTCTGGGGCCAACGTCCTGACTTTC,CASSPQTSSGANVLTF